A single sample gave rise to the 21 T cell receptor beta chains below, sequenced in a study of blood T cell repertoires in COVID-19. Profiling relied on immunoSEQ multiplex PCR, and the TCRdb table lists in-frame clones only, not all of them. The sample yields over 120,000 clones, roughly 76% seen once. The sample taken for sequencing was peripheral blood. These receptor sequences come from a woman in her 50s with active or convalescent COVID-19.

The V gene is TRBV20-1, the J gene TRBJ1-2; D gene unclear. The V gene lost 2 bases and the J gene lost 3 bases, with 4 bases spanning the gap. There are 11 residues in the CDR3. Germline CDR1 and CDR2: DFQATT and SNEGSKA (reference sequence). DNA for the CDR3: TGCAGTGCTAGACAGGACTATGGCTACACCTTC. It codes for CSARQDYGYTF.

This chain links TRBV28 with TRBJ2-2; unclear D gene. Trimming removed 3 bases from V and 6 bases from J, with 5 bases in between. The length of the CDR3 is 12 residues. CDR1 and CDR2 (germline): MDHEN, SYDVKM. Here the CDR3 reads CASSLSAGELFF. DNA of the CDR3: TGTGCCAGCAGTTTGTCGGCCGGGGAGCTGTTTTTT.

To note about this clone: In the same sample, other DNA sequences code for this CDR3. The V and J genes are TRBV27 and TRBJ2-7; TRBD2 might be the D (6 bases). Germline V gives CDR1 MNHEY, CDR2 SMNVEV (reference sequence). The CDR3 consists of 13 residues. Between the trimmed V and J ends, which lost 4 bases and 1 base, there was a span of 8 bases. The CDR3 nucleotides read TGTGCCAGCAGTTCCGGGACTTCCTACGAGCAGTACTTC. Amino acid sequence: CASSSGTSYEQYF.

The rearrangement uses TRBV9 and TRBJ1-2, with D possibly matching TRBD1 (5 bases). The CDR3 spans 13 residues. Germline V gene sequence: CDR1 SGDLS, CDR2 YYNGEE. Between the trimmed V and J ends, which lost 4 bases and 6 bases, there was a span of 13 bases. The DNA for the CDR3 is TGTGCCAGCAGCCCCGCAGGGAGGGATGGCTACACCTTC. It codes for CASSPAGRDGYTF.

In its sample, this clone was seen once. The J gene is TRBJ2-7, the V gene TRBV6-5, with a possible D match to TRBD2 (5 bases). V lost 7 bases and J lost 2, with 9 bases in between. The V gene's germline CDR1 is MNHEY and CDR2 SVGAGI. The CDR3 contains 12 residues. Written as DNA, the CDR3 is TGTGCCAGCACGGTCGGGGCCTACGAGCAGTACTTC. This sequence encodes CASTVGAYEQYF.

The sample holds one count of this clone. The chain links TRBV7-9 to TRBJ1-1; maybe TRBD1 (5 bases). V was shortened by 1 base and J by 4 bases, with 13 bases between the two germline ends. The CDR3 length is 15 residues. The germline CDR1 and CDR2 sequences are SEHNR and FQNEAQ (reference sequence). In DNA form, the CDR3 reads TGTGCCAGCAGCTTAGGATGGGGGGGAGCCACTGAAGCTTTCTTT. This encodes CASSLGWGGATEAFF.

The chain carries TRBV19 and TRBJ1-5; 8 bases match TRBD1. V lost 9 bases, J lost 0 bases, and 7 bases stayed unmatched. The germline V gene has CDR1 LNHDA and CDR2 SQIVND (reference sequence). This CDR3 has 15 amino acids. CDR3: CASQGAVYSNQPQHF. CDR3 DNA: TGTGCCAGCCAGGGGGCCGTTTATAGCAATCAGCCCCAGCATTTT.

This chain joins TRBV6-2 or TRBV6-3 and TRBJ1-1, with D maybe TRBD1 (5 bases). Germline lookup yields CDR1 MNHEY and CDR2 SVGEGT. This CDR3 is built from 11 residues. The V end was cut by 5 bases, the J end by 10 bases, with 11 bases between. The CDR3 loop reads CASSPGQAAFF. CDR3 DNA: TGTGCCAGCAGTCCAGGGCAGGCAGCTTTCTTT.

The genes are TRBV5-6 and TRBJ1-6; 7 bases agree with TRBD1. Trimming cost V 3 bases and J 7 bases; bases outside gene matches: 1. CDR1 is SGHDT and CDR2 is YYEEEE in the germline V gene. The CDR3 extends over 13 amino acids. The CDR3 bases are TGTGCCAGCAGCTGGGACAGCAATTCACCCCTCCACTTT. Amino acids: CASSWDSNSPLHF.

The V call is TRBV24-1, the J call TRBJ1-2, with D hard to call. Germline V gene sequence: CDR1 KGHDR, CDR2 SFDVKD. Deletions cut 3 bases from V and 5 bases from J, with 12 bases between. This CDR3 spans 14 amino acids. The CDR3 reads CATSDTPRGYGYTF. In nucleotides, the CDR3 is TGTGCCACCAGTGATACCCCGCGCGGTTATGGCTACACCTTC.

The V gene is TRBV6-5, the J gene TRBJ1-5; 9 positions agree with TRBD1. J was trimmed by 7 bases and V by 7 bases; bases with no gene match: 8. Germline values: CDR1 MNHEY, CDR2 SVGAGI. The CDR3 has 14 residues. This CDR3 is CASTWGTGSQPQHF. CDR3 coding DNA: TGTGCCAGCACCTGGGGGACAGGGTCCCAGCCCCAGCATTTT.

There are a few counts of this clone. The genes are TRBV28 and TRBJ2-3; no definite D call. This CDR3 is 15 amino acids long. The germline V and J ends were trimmed by 0 bases and 1 base, with 8 bases remaining between them. Germline V gene lookup returns CDR1 MDHEN and CDR2 SYDVKM. The DNA for the CDR3 is TGTGCCAGCAGTTTATGGCAGGAAGGCACAGATACGCAGTATTTT. This encodes CASSLWQEGTDTQYF. Combining the CDR3 with reference TRBV28 and TRBJ2-3 gives the whole variable domain DVKVTQSSRYLVKRTGEKVFLECVQDMDHENMFWYRQDPGLGLRLIYFSYDVKMKEKGDIPEGYSVSREKKERFSLILESASTNQTSMYLCASSLWQEGTDTQYFGPGTRLTVL.

The gene calls are TRBV15 and TRBJ2-7, with TRBD2 matching over 11 bases. Trimming at V came to 2 bases and at J to 2 bases, leaving 5 bases not matched to a gene. In germline, CDR1 is LNHNV, CDR2 YYDKDF (reference sequence). This CDR3 region has 16 residues. The CDR3 loop is CATSRMTSGTTYEQYF. CDR3 DNA sequence: TGTGCCACCAGCAGAATGACTAGCGGGACTACCTACGAGCAGTACTTC.

This clone was found once. DNA of the CDR3: TGTGCCTGGAGTAGCCGGACAGGCATACTATACGAGCAGTACTTC. It encodes CAWSSRTGILYEQYF. The rearrangement joins TRBV30 to TRBJ2-7; TRBD1 matches 7 bases. Germline V lookup: CDR1 GTSNPN, CDR2 SVGIG (reference sequence). V shed 2 bases and J 4 bases; nucleotides not matched to a gene: 11. This CDR3 comprises 15 residues.

J is TRBJ2-3 and V is TRBV4-3; D not certain. Germline CDR1 is LGHNA and CDR2 is YSLEER. Trimming cost V 0 bases and J 2 bases, with 12 bases left between them. The CDR3 has 16 residues. CDR3 loop: CASSQEGYSFTDTQYF. For the CDR3, the DNA is TGCGCCAGCAGCCAAGAAGGTTACAGCTTCACAGATACGCAGTATTTT.

The chain employs TRBV11-2 and TRBJ2-3; 11 bases fit TRBD2. Losses at the gene ends were 5 bases for V and 2 bases for J; bases not matched to a gene: 6. Germline V gene sequence: CDR1 SGHAT, CDR2 FQNNGV. The CDR3 contains 16 residues. The CDR3 sequence: CASSKSSGGYTDTQYF. CDR3 nucleotides: TGTGCCAGCAGCAAGTCTAGCGGGGGGTACACAGATACGCAGTATTTT.

The genes are TRBV9 and TRBJ2-3; D possibly corresponds to TRBD2 (5 bases). This CDR3 is built from 16 residues. Germline V gene sequence: CDR1 SGDLS, CDR2 YYNGEE. The ends were cut back, 0 bases at V and 3 bases at J, with 14 bases in the middle. The CDR3 sequence is CASSVEPGPGTDTQYF. CDR3 in DNA: TGTGCCAGCAGCGTAGAGCCCGGCCCGGGGACAGATACGCAGTATTTT. The full variable domain, rest sourced from reference TRBV9 and TRBJ2-3, is DSGVTQTPKHLITATGQRVTLRCSPRSGDLSVYWYQQSLDQGLQFLIQYYNGEERAKGNILERFSAQQFPDLHSELNLSSLELGDSALYFCASSVEPGPGTDTQYFGPGTRLTVL.

As regards this clone: The junction shows a germline mismatch at one end, possibly a read error. The chain couples TRBV6-2 or TRBV6-3 to TRBJ2-2; the match to TRBD1 covers 7 bases. The CDR3 consists of 17 residues. Germline V gene sequence: CDR1 MNHEY, CDR2 SVGEGT. The CDR3 is CASSYSPDRRKAGELFF. The DNA of the CDR3 is TGTGCCAGCAGCTACTCACCGGACAGGCGGAAAGCCGGGGAGCTGTTTTTT.

This clone was seen a handful of times. This chain uses TRBV2 with TRBJ1-6; D is perhaps TRBD1 (6 bases). V lost 5 bases to trimming and J lost 7 bases, with 15 bases between them. The CDR3 runs 15 residues. From germline, CDR1 is SNHLY and CDR2 FYNNEI. CDR3 loop: CASSPLQGGNSPLHF. CDR3 nucleotide sequence: TGTGCCAGCAGTCCTCTACAGGGTGGGAATTCACCCCTCCACTTT.

A word on this clone: The sample contains more than one DNA sequence encoding this CDR3. This sequence joins TRBV7-9 and TRBJ1-6; D not resolved. The CDR3 consists of 15 residues. The V gene's germline CDR1 is SEHNR and CDR2 FQNEAQ (reference sequence). Trimming cost V 4 bases and J 8 bases, with 15 bases left between them. CDR3 amino acids: CASSSDGRGDSPLHF. CDR3 bases: TGTGCCAGCAGCTCCGACGGACGGGGAGATTCACCCCTCCACTTT.

The genes are TRBV10-3 and TRBJ1-1; the D is unclear. The V and J ends lost 0 bases and 5 bases respectively, with 13 bases between them. The CDR3 runs 15 residues. Per germline, CDR1 ENHRY and CDR2 SYGVKD. CDR3 DNA: TGTGCCATCAGTGAGTCTTCGCTAGGTAGGACTGAAGCTTTCTTT. Translating it yields CAISESSLGRTEAFF.